This T cell receptor beta chain was sequenced in a study of blood T cell repertoires in COVID-19. Enrollment of patients from Seattle took place during active infection, with longitudinal follow-up. The junction had 3 bases not matched to a gene; V was cut back by 1 base and J by 5 bases. This CDR3 is 14 amino acids long. Germline V lookup: CDR1 SGHAT, CDR2 FQNNGV. Profiling relied on immunoSEQ multiplex PCR, and the TCRdb table lists in-frame clones only, not all of them. The table has over 150,000 clones, almost 85% seen once. The TCR was taken from a woman older than 75 with COVID-19, enrolled during active disease. Sequenced sample: peripheral blood. V usage is TRBV11-2 and J usage is TRBJ2-5; 8 bases line up with TRBD1. DNA of the CDR3: TGTGCCAGCAGCTTAGTCGGACAGGGTGAGACCCAGTACTTC. Translating it yields CASSLVGQGETQYF. Full variable domain (missing parts from reference TRBV11-2 and TRBJ2-5): EAGVAQSPRYKIIEKRQSVAFWCNPISGHATLYWYQQILGQGPKLLIQFQNNGVVDDSQLPKDRFSAERLKGVDSTLKIQPAKLEDSAVYLCASSLVGQGETQYFGPGTRLLVL.